This T cell receptor beta chain was observed in a study of blood T cell repertoires in COVID-19. Overall study: The samples span acute and convalescent COVID-19 from the United States, Italy and Spain. T cells, B-cell-depleted T cells, or PBMCs provided the cDNA or gDNA that served as material.

Using immunoSEQ multiplex PCR, the repertoire was profiled, and TCRdb retains in-frame clones only, with some absent. The table lists about 140,000 clones, roughly 90% of them singletons, with 1.5% to 2% in the top ten. V lost 5 bases, J lost 5 bases, and 16 bases stayed unmatched. The V gene's germline CDR1 is MNHNY and CDR2 SVGAGI (reference sequence). CDR3 length: 17 amino acids. The genes are TRBV6-6 and TRBJ1-2, with 8 bases fitting TRBD1. The clonotype comes from a man between 65 and 80 years old with acute or convalescent COVID-19. Sequencing used peripheral blood. The CDR3 sequence: CASSRGQGAGVSYGYTF. In DNA form, the CDR3 reads TGTGCCAGCAGTCGTGGGCAGGGGGCGGGGGTCTCGTATGGCTACACCTTC.